This T cell receptor (beta chain) derives from a study of blood T cell repertoires in COVID-19. Across the whole study: Samples taken during acute and convalescent COVID-19 were collected in the United States, Italy and Spain. In each case, the material was cDNA or gDNA derived from T cells, B-cell-depleted T cells, or PBMCs.

This CDR3 comprises 17 residues. Original processing methods: Amplification from reference gene primers served as the basis for estimated nucleated cell counts. TCRdb keeps only in-frame clones here, not all; method: immunoSEQ multiplex PCR. The V and J calls and the clone size are those of that table, but D and trimming were determined from the DNA. Among nearly 200,000 clones, about 83% were seen once, and the ten largest hold 4% to 6%. The genes are TRBV21-1 and TRBJ2-5; TRBD1 was called by the table and not checked on the DNA. TRBV21-1 is a pseudogene locus. The sequenced sample consisted of peripheral blood. The sequence was obtained from a woman between 65 and 79 years old with active or convalescent COVID-19. CDR3 residues: CASSTNFQGDGGETQYF. In nucleotides, the CDR3 is TGTGCCAGCAGCACCAATTTCCAGGGGGATGGGGGAGAGACCCAGTACTTC.